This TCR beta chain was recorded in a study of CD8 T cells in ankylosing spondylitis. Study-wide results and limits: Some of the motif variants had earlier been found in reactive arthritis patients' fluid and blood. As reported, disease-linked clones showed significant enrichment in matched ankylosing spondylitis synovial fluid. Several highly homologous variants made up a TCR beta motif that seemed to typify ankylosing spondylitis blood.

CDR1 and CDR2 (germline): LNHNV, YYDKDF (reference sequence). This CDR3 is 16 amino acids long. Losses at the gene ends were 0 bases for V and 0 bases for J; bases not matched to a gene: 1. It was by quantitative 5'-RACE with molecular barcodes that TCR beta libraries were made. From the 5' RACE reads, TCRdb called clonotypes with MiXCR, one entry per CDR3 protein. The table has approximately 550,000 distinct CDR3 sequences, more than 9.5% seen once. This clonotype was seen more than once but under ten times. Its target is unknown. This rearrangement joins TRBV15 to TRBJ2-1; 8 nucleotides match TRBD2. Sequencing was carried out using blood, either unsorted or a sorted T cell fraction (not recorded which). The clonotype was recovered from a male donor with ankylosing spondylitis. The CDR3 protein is CATSRDAGGSYNEQFF. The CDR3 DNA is TGTGCCACCAGCAGAGATGCGGGGGGCTCCTACAATGAGCAGTTCTTC.